Described below is a single TCR beta chain sequence and its context. Its specificity is unknown. There are 13 residues in the CDR3. The ends were cut back, 4 bases at V and 1 base at J, with 6 bases in the middle. Germline CDR1 is SNHLY and CDR2 is FYNNEI. This sample is part of a study of T cell responses to AZD1222 COVID-19 vaccine. Whole-study results and caveats: The study found Spike-specific TCR breadth and depth rose after two AZD1222 doses. The sample set comprised mostly white British donors with more females, and clonal diversity was possibly underestimated.

The table came from immunoSEQ multiplex PCR; TCRdb's copy has only in-frame clones and leaves some out. This table holds roughly 190,000 clones, approximately 94% found once. The TCR sequence derives from an adult who received the MenACWY meningococcal vaccine as a control. The chain uses TRBV2 and TRBJ2-3, with D unresolved. The specimen was peripheral blood, collected 28 days after the second dose of the MenACWY control vaccine. DNA for the CDR3: TGTGCCAGCAGTGTGGCGGGCACAGATACGCAGTATTTT. Translating gives CASSVAGTDTQYF.